Listed below are T cell receptor beta chains from one sample, sequenced in a study of siplizumab effects on memory and regulatory T cells. Assay: immunoSEQ multiplex PCR; the TCRdb copy retains only in-frame clones and omits some. The sample yields about 52,000 clones, 95% to 97% seen once. Specimen: naive CD4+ T cells sorted from blood. The receptors shown here come from a human donor in good health. The CDR3 runs from the conserved cysteine through the conserved F or W. D genes are given only for firm matches. The listing skips clone size in some rows; elsewhere it reads once, few, many or a size class.

-	TRBV5-1	-	TRBJ2-3	CASSVDSGGLTQYF	TGCGCCAGCAGCGTGGACTCGGGTGGGCTAACGCAGTATTTT
TRBD1	TRBV19	-	TRBJ2-7	CASSISSGTGVYEQYF	TGTGCCAGTAGTATATCCTCCGGGACAGGGGTGTACGAGCAGTACTTC
-	TRBV21-1	once	TRBJ2-4	CASSKDEGGFKF	TGTGCCAGCAGCAAAGATGAAGGGGGCTTCAAATTC
TRBD1	TRBV5-1	-	TRBJ2-2	CASSLAVSQGVPGELFF	TGCGCCAGCAGCTTGGCCGTATCACAGGGGGTCCCCGGGGAGCTGTTTTTT
TRBD2	TRBV5-6	once	TRBJ2-1	CASSSSGRGEQFF	TGTGCCAGCAGCTCTAGCGGGAGAGGTGAGCAGTTCTTC
-	TRBV6-5	once	TRBJ1-2	CASSYRGGTNYGYTF	TGTGCCAGCAGTTACCGAGGGGGGACTAACTATGGCTACACCTTC
TRBD2	TRBV9	-	TRBJ2-3	CASSASGTSTDTQYF	TGTGCCAGCAGCGCTAGCGGGACTAGCACAGATACGCAGTATTTT
-	TRBV14	-	TRBJ2-6	CASSPSYSSGANVLTF	TGTGCCAGCAGCCCTTCATACAGCTCTGGGGCCAACGTCCTGACTTTC
-	TRBV7-9	-	TRBJ1-1	CASSFLQNTEAFF	TGTGCCAGCAGCTTTCTACAGAACACTGAAGCTTTCTTT
TRBD1	TRBV7-9	-	TRBJ2-7	CASRRLTLRDRGGEQYF	TGTGCCAGCAGGCGTCTCACCCTCCGGGACAGGGGAGGCGAGCAGTACTTC
TRBD1	TRBV7-2	-	TRBJ2-6	CASSSHLQGAGANVLTF	TGTGCCAGCAGCTCCCATCTACAGGGGGCTGGGGCCAACGTCCTGACTTTC
TRBD1	TRBV11-2	-	TRBJ2-1	CASSPDRVHNEQFF	TGTGCCAGCAGCCCCGACAGGGTCCACAATGAGCAGTTCTTC
TRBD2	TRBV18	-	TRBJ2-1	CASSPGGSYNEQFF	TGTGCCAGCTCTCCGGGGGGTTCCTACAATGAGCAGTTCTTC
TRBD1	TRBV4-1	-	TRBJ1-2	CASSQESQGVCGYTF	TGCGCCAGCAGCCAAGAATCCCAGGGGGTATGTGGCTACACCTTC
-	TRBV15	-	TRBJ2-1	CATSGYRDGQFF	TGTGCCACCAGCGGATACAGGGACGGGCAGTTCTTC
-	TRBV19	-	TRBJ1-2	CASSLGRESYTF	TGTGCCAGTAGTTTGGGACGTGAAAGCTACACCTTC